A selection of T cell receptor beta chains follows, all from one sample in a study of technical replicates of blood from a handful of donors. The table came from immunoSEQ multiplex PCR; TCRdb's copy has only in-frame clones and leaves some out. The sample lists approximately 73,000 clones, 96% occurring once. Sequenced material: T cells isolated from PBMCs. The source of these receptors is a human donor in good health. The CDR3 runs from the conserved cysteine through the conserved F or W. The order of the fields is V gene, J gene, clone size, D gene, CDR3 protein. A D gene is named only where the DNA matches it firmly. Only part of the rows carry a size: once, few, many, or a class if the clone is expanded.

v_call: TRBV30; j_call: TRBJ2-1; clone_size: .; d_call: TRBD2; cdr3_aa: CAWIPRTSGSRGQFF
v_call: TRBV10-3; j_call: TRBJ2-7; clone_size: .; d_call: TRBD2; cdr3_aa: CAISDGREVTYEQYF
v_call: TRBV5-4; j_call: TRBJ1-4; clone_size: .; d_call: TRBD1; cdr3_aa: CASSSQGNEKLFF
v_call: TRBV5-8; j_call: TRBJ1-1; clone_size: .; d_call: .; cdr3_aa: CASRRRGGKVNTEAFF
v_call: TRBV19; j_call: TRBJ2-7; clone_size: .; d_call: .; cdr3_aa: CASSIDYRTLSEQYF
v_call: TRBV9; j_call: TRBJ1-3; clone_size: .; d_call: TRBD1; cdr3_aa: CASSVAYLTGGENTIYF
v_call: TRBV10-3; j_call: TRBJ1-1; clone_size: .; d_call: .; cdr3_aa: CAISESVGGGNTEAFF
v_call: TRBV19; j_call: TRBJ2-3; clone_size: .; d_call: .; cdr3_aa: CASWVGSGTDTQYF
v_call: TRBV9; j_call: TRBJ1-1; clone_size: .; d_call: .; cdr3_aa: CASSPGTLNTEAFF
v_call: TRBV19; j_call: TRBJ1-2; clone_size: .; d_call: TRBD1; cdr3_aa: CASSIPGTVGYGYTF
v_call: TRBV7-8; j_call: TRBJ1-2; clone_size: .; d_call: TRBD1; cdr3_aa: CASSLEGTGYGYTF
v_call: TRBV10-3; j_call: TRBJ2-1; clone_size: .; d_call: TRBD1; cdr3_aa: CAISLGTGENEQFF
v_call: TRBV5-8; j_call: TRBJ2-3; clone_size: .; d_call: .; cdr3_aa: CASSPNRGQREIDTQYF
v_call: TRBV7-9; j_call: TRBJ1-3; clone_size: .; d_call: .; cdr3_aa: CASSLASAVGNTIYF
v_call: TRBV10-3; j_call: TRBJ1-2; clone_size: .; d_call: .; cdr3_aa: CAISGGDGSNYGYTF
v_call: TRBV4-1; j_call: TRBJ2-1; clone_size: .; d_call: .; cdr3_aa: CASSQIWTVNNEQFF
v_call: TRBV28; j_call: TRBJ2-4; clone_size: .; d_call: .; cdr3_aa: CASSLAVINIQYF
v_call: TRBV6-6; j_call: TRBJ1-4; clone_size: .; d_call: .; cdr3_aa: CASRRQDEKLFF
v_call: TRBV4-2; j_call: TRBJ2-1; clone_size: .; d_call: TRBD2; cdr3_aa: CASSQDGGTTEFF
v_call: TRBV9; j_call: TRBJ2-7; clone_size: .; d_call: .; cdr3_aa: CASSVIANLGSILSEQYF
v_call: TRBV5-6; j_call: TRBJ1-4; clone_size: .; d_call: .; cdr3_aa: CASSPTLAHEKLFF
v_call: TRBV7-8; j_call: TRBJ2-1; clone_size: .; d_call: .; cdr3_aa: CASSLGAGDEQFF
v_call: TRBV7-9; j_call: TRBJ1-4; clone_size: .; d_call: .; cdr3_aa: CASSLSLVGGLFF
v_call: TRBV15; j_call: TRBJ2-1; clone_size: .; d_call: TRBD2; cdr3_aa: CATSSLAGVFYNEQFF
v_call: TRBV6-1; j_call: TRBJ1-1; clone_size: .; d_call: .; cdr3_aa: CASSEGRNTEAFF
v_call: TRBV7-9; j_call: TRBJ2-7; clone_size: .; d_call: .; cdr3_aa: CASSLAADAFEQYF
v_call: TRBV27; j_call: TRBJ2-2; clone_size: .; d_call: TRBD1; cdr3_aa: CASRWTGTGELFF
v_call: TRBV7-9; j_call: TRBJ1-1; clone_size: .; d_call: .; cdr3_aa: CASSLGRTEAFF
v_call: TRBV2; j_call: TRBJ1-4; clone_size: .; d_call: TRBD1; cdr3_aa: CASSEARGTGDGNEKLFF
v_call: TRBV10-2; j_call: TRBJ1-2; clone_size: .; d_call: .; cdr3_aa: CASSDTVTNYGYTF
v_call: TRBV5-1; j_call: TRBJ1-2; clone_size: .; d_call: TRBD1; cdr3_aa: CASSPTGDGYTF
v_call: TRBV5-1; j_call: TRBJ2-7; clone_size: .; d_call: .; cdr3_aa: CASSLSGTGHPYEQYF
v_call: TRBV6-5; j_call: TRBJ2-3; clone_size: .; d_call: TRBD2; cdr3_aa: CASKAGVATDTQYF
v_call: TRBV9; j_call: TRBJ2-2; clone_size: .; d_call: .; cdr3_aa: CASSVRGTANTGELFF
v_call: TRBV7-2; j_call: TRBJ2-3; clone_size: .; d_call: TRBD2; cdr3_aa: CASSLQIAGGSNTQYF
v_call: TRBV9; j_call: TRBJ2-3; clone_size: .; d_call: TRBD2; cdr3_aa: CASSPPTSGSADTQYF
v_call: TRBV4-1; j_call: TRBJ2-1; clone_size: .; d_call: TRBD2; cdr3_aa: CASSQAGPGLVYNEQFF
v_call: TRBV11-3; j_call: TRBJ2-7; clone_size: .; d_call: .; cdr3_aa: CASGLDGNSYEQYF
v_call: TRBV7-3; j_call: TRBJ2-2; clone_size: once; d_call: .; cdr3_aa: CASSSLGLGAVGELFF
v_call: TRBV2; j_call: TRBJ2-1; clone_size: .; d_call: TRBD1; cdr3_aa: CASSEGQGDYNEQFF
v_call: TRBV5-4; j_call: TRBJ2-3; clone_size: .; d_call: TRBD1; cdr3_aa: CASSFTGADTQYF
v_call: TRBV5-1; j_call: TRBJ2-1; clone_size: .; d_call: .; cdr3_aa: CASSSWWESGNDEQFF
v_call: TRBV2; j_call: TRBJ1-2; clone_size: once; d_call: .; cdr3_aa: CASQTGYGYTF
v_call: TRBV5-1; j_call: TRBJ1-1; clone_size: .; d_call: .; cdr3_aa: CASSTGNTEAFF
v_call: TRBV18; j_call: TRBJ2-3; clone_size: .; d_call: .; cdr3_aa: CASSPSGTDTQYF
v_call: TRBV27; j_call: TRBJ2-7; clone_size: .; d_call: .; cdr3_aa: CASSLRQNYEQYF
v_call: TRBV4-1; j_call: TRBJ2-7; clone_size: .; d_call: .; cdr3_aa: CASSHDPRSHDGVFHEQYF
v_call: TRBV2; j_call: TRBJ2-3; clone_size: .; d_call: TRBD1; cdr3_aa: CASGTATRTDTQYF
v_call: TRBV21-1; j_call: TRBJ1-1; clone_size: .; d_call: .; cdr3_aa: CASSGWTVMNTEAFF
v_call: TRBV27; j_call: TRBJ2-7; clone_size: .; d_call: TRBD2; cdr3_aa: CASSLGSGRAEQYF
v_call: TRBV6-1; j_call: TRBJ2-5; clone_size: .; d_call: .; cdr3_aa: CASLMALTQYF
v_call: TRBV18; j_call: TRBJ1-2; clone_size: once; d_call: .; cdr3_aa: CASSYPAGGFYGYTF
v_call: TRBV2; j_call: TRBJ2-1; clone_size: .; d_call: TRBD2; cdr3_aa: CASSVRSGRALNEQFF
v_call: TRBV7-9; j_call: TRBJ1-1; clone_size: once; d_call: TRBD1; cdr3_aa: CASTQTGAEAFF
v_call: TRBV27; j_call: TRBJ1-1; clone_size: .; d_call: .; cdr3_aa: CASSLSTGTTEAFF
v_call: TRBV7-9; j_call: TRBJ1-2; clone_size: .; d_call: .; cdr3_aa: CASSPISGWGLYGYTF
v_call: TRBV2; j_call: TRBJ2-2; clone_size: .; d_call: .; cdr3_aa: CASSETAPGELFF
v_call: TRBV25-1; j_call: TRBJ1-4; clone_size: .; d_call: .; cdr3_aa: CASSGSGSWGEKLFF